This passage covers 31 T cell receptor beta chains from one sample sequenced in a study of blood T cell repertoires in COVID-19. TCRdb's table, derived via immunoSEQ multiplex PCR, lists solely in-frame clones and lacks some. The table lists roughly 300,000 clones, 88% of them singletons. Material: peripheral blood. These receptors all come from a man younger than 35 with active or convalescent COVID-19.

The chain employs TRBV14 and TRBJ1-4; 7 nucleotides align to TRBD1. The CDR3 is 17 amino acids. Germline CDR1 reads SGHDN; CDR2 reads FVKESK. J was trimmed by 0 bases and V by 3 bases; bases with no gene match: 7. In nucleotides, the CDR3 is TGTGCCAGCAGCCAGACCGGGACAGTTGCAACTAATGAAAAACTGTTTTTT. Translation: CASSQTGTVATNEKLFF.

In this sample, this clone turned up once. This chain joins TRBV9 and TRBJ1-6, with TRBD1 matching 8 bases. CDR3 size: 15 residues. Germline CDR1 is SGDLS and CDR2 is YYNGEE. V trimming: 0 bases; J trimming: 11 bases; junction bases outside the gene matches: 7. The CDR3 protein is CASSVGTGTSPPLHF. The CDR3 DNA reads TGTGCCAGCAGCGTAGGGACAGGGACAAGCCCACCCCTCCACTTT.

The count of this clone is one. The V and J genes are TRBV3-1 (or the pseudogene TRBV3-2) and TRBJ2-1; 11 positions agree with TRBD1. The V gene's germline CDR1 is LGHDT and CDR2 YNNKEL (reference sequence). The CDR3 has 18 residues. J was trimmed by 4 bases and V by 1 base; bases with no gene match: 9. This CDR3 is CASSQATGTGGDYNEQFF. The CDR3 nucleotides read TGTGCCAGCAGCCAAGCGACTGGGACAGGGGGAGATTACAATGAGCAGTTCTTC.

The genes are TRBV5-4 and TRBJ2-7; maybe TRBD2 (5 bases). The V gene's germline CDR1 is SGHNT and CDR2 YYREEE (reference sequence). This CDR3 is built from 14 residues. The V gene lost 5 bases and the J gene lost 1 base, with 13 bases spanning the gap. Written as DNA, the CDR3 is TGTGCCAGCAGTAACCCCTCGGGGTCCTACGAGCAGTACTTC. Residues: CASSNPSGSYEQYF.

This clone was observed many times. The chain has TRBV6-6 and TRBJ1-2; 7 positions match TRBD1. Germline assignment: CDR1 MNHNY and CDR2 SVGAGI (reference sequence). CDR3 length equals 13 residues. The V segment lost 6 bases and the J segment 8 bases; nucleotides outside the gene matches: 9. CDR3 bases: TGTGCCAGCAGGCCGCCAGGGGGTCGGGGCTACACCTTC. Translation gives CASRPPGGRGYTF.

This rearrangement joins TRBV10-3 to TRBJ2-1, with a weak D call TRBD1 (5 bases). Germline CDR1 ENHRY, CDR2 SYGVKD. The CDR3 extends over 13 amino acids. V was cut by 6 bases and J by 6 bases, with 12 bases left in between. The CDR3 is CAIRQGLGNEQFF. In DNA, the CDR3 is TGTGCCATCAGGCAGGGTTTAGGCAATGAGCAGTTCTTC.

The chain is built from TRBV21-1 and TRBJ2-5; the D call in the table, TRBD2, was not verified against the DNA. TRBV21-1 is a pseudogene locus. The CDR3 extends over 21 amino acids. This CDR3 reads CASSKAPAWTSGGAVGETQYF. The CDR3 DNA follows: TGTGCCAGCAGCAAAGCCCCTGCCTGGACTAGCGGGGGGGCCGTGGGAGAGACCCAGTACTTC.

This clone has just one count. CDR3 loop: CASRRTSTRSGANVLTF. CDR3 sequence (DNA): TGTGCCAGCAGGAGGACTAGCACCCGTTCTGGGGCCAACGTCCTGACTTTC. The rearrangement uses TRBV2 and TRBJ2-6; 8 nucleotides line up with TRBD2. There are 17 residues in the CDR3. Germline V gene lookup returns CDR1 SNHLY and CDR2 FYNNEI. V shed 6 bases and J 1 base; nucleotides not matched to a gene: 8. Filled out from reference TRBV2 and TRBJ2-6, the complete variable domain reads EPEVTQTPSHQVTQMGQEVILRCVPISNHLYFYWYRQILGQKVEFLVSFYNNEISEKSEIFDDQFSVERPDGSNFTLKIRSTKLEDSAMYFCASRRTSTRSGANVLTFGAGSRLTVL.

This chain connects TRBV3-1 (or the pseudogene TRBV3-2) to TRBJ1-5; 12 bases agree with TRBD1. The J segment lost 0 bases and the V segment lost 6 bases, leaving 15 bases of the junction unmatched. Germline assignment: CDR1 LGHDT and CDR2 YNNKEL (reference sequence). The CDR3 is 20 amino acids. The CDR3 DNA is TGTGCCAGCAGAGGACCTGCCGGGACAGGGGGCGTTTATAGCAATCAGCCCCAGCATTTT. Translating it yields CASRGPAGTGGVYSNQPQHF.

The V gene is TRBV19, the J gene TRBJ2-7, with TRBD2 matching over 10 bases. The ends lost 9 bases at V and 3 bases at J; junction bases unmatched: 8. This CDR3 has 14 amino acids. From germline, CDR1 is LNHDA and CDR2 SQIVND (reference sequence). CDR3 DNA sequence: TGTGCCAGCGCAGCGGGGGGGTTATACTACGAGCAGTACTTC. It is translated as CASAAGGLYYEQYF.

The CDR3 protein is CASSQEAGTLSYEQYF. The CDR3 nucleotides read TGCGCCAGCAGCCAAGAAGCAGGAACGCTCTCCTACGAGCAGTACTTC. This sequence joins TRBV4-1 and TRBJ2-7, with no clear D. CDR1 is MGHRA, CDR2 YSYEKL, per germline. V was trimmed by 0 bases and J by 0 bases, leaving 12 bases between them. The CDR3 extends over 16 amino acids.

The chain recombines TRBV19 with TRBJ1-2, with 7 bases fitting TRBD1. V was pared by 8 bases and J by 4 bases, with 10 bases of the junction left unmatched. CDR3 size: 14 residues. CDR1 is LNHDA, CDR2 SQIVND, per germline (reference sequence). The CDR3 DNA is TGTGCCAGTCATCTAGGAGGGGGCCCCTATGGCTACACCTTC. Translating gives CASHLGGGPYGYTF.

The genes are TRBV6-1 and TRBJ1-2; possibly TRBD1 for D (5 bases). The CDR3 is 13 residues long. Germline CDR1 MNHNS, CDR2 SASEGT. Deletions cut 5 bases from V and 7 bases from J, with 14 bases between. CDR3 in amino acids: CASSPQGAGGYTF. The CDR3 DNA reads TGTGCCAGCAGTCCCCAGGGAGCGGGTGGCTACACCTTC.

The chain employs TRBV19 and TRBJ1-2; tentatively, D is TRBD1 (5 bases). V was trimmed by 6 bases and J by 1 base, leaving 18 bases between them. Germline V lookup: CDR1 LNHDA, CDR2 SQIVND (reference sequence). CDR3 length: 16 residues. CDR3 residues: CASSPHEDIFNYGYTF. CDR3 DNA: TGTGCCAGTAGCCCGCATGAGGACATATTTAACTATGGCTACACCTTC. Full variable domain (rest looked up from reference TRBV19 and TRBJ1-2): DGGITQSPKYLFRKEGQNVTLSCEQNLNHDAMYWYRQDPGQGLRLIYYSQIVNDFQKGDIAEGYSVSREKKESFPLTVTSAQKNPTAFYLCASSPHEDIFNYGYTFGSGTRLTVV.

This chain uses TRBV2 with TRBJ2-7, with TRBD2 identical over 11 bases. Germline values: CDR1 SNHLY, CDR2 FYNNEI. V trimming: 6 bases; J trimming: 6 bases; junction bases outside the gene matches: 7. The CDR3 is 14 amino acids. CDR3 in amino acids: CASRDLAGGPEQYF. The CDR3 DNA reads TGTGCCAGCAGGGATCTAGCGGGGGGCCCCGAGCAGTACTTC.

The chain has TRBV5-1 and TRBJ2-5; 12 bases line up with TRBD1. CDR1 and CDR2 (germline): SGHRS, YFSETQ. With 5 bases clipped from V and 9 bases from J, the junction kept 14 bases outside the gene matches. CDR3 size: 16 residues. The CDR3 DNA reads as TGCGCCAGCAGTCGACCGGGACAGGGGGCCTTAGGGTCCCAGTACTTC. Encoded protein: CASSRPGQGALGSQYF. The whole variable domain, remainder taken from reference TRBV5-1 and TRBJ2-5, is KAGVTQTPRYLIKTRGQQVTLSCSPISGHRSVSWYQQTPGQGLQFLFEYFSETQRNKGNFPGRFSGRQFSNSRSEMNVSTLELGDSALYLCASSRPGQGALGSQYFGPGTRLLVL.

This clone was seen a single time. The gene calls are TRBV3-1 (or the pseudogene TRBV3-2) and TRBJ1-1, with TRBD1 matching 7 bases. J gave up 4 bases and V 3 bases, and 11 bases lay outside the gene matches. This CDR3 region has 16 residues. Per germline, CDR1 LGHDT and CDR2 YNNKEL (reference sequence). CDR3 loop: CASSQSPTGAGTEAFF. The CDR3, as DNA: TGTGCCAGCAGCCAGAGCCCTACAGGGGCGGGCACTGAAGCTTTCTTT.

The V gene is TRBV27, the J gene TRBJ1-1, with 7 positions matching TRBD1. CDR3 length: 14 amino acids. CDR1 and CDR2 (germline): MNHEY, SMNVEV (reference sequence). The junction had 5 bases not matched to a gene; V was cut back by 2 bases and J by 5 bases. As DNA, the CDR3 is TGTGCCAGCAGTTTAACTACAGGGGAAACTGAAGCTTTCTTT. Its protein is CASSLTTGETEAFF.

The chain combines TRBV6-5 with TRBJ1-2; no definite D call. The CDR3 covers 14 residues. V lost 8 bases and J 9 bases, leaving 22 bases between the germline ends. CDR1 MNHEY and CDR2 SVGAGI come from the germline V gene. The CDR3 sequence is CASQPMQAAMRYTF. The CDR3 DNA reads TGTGCCAGCCAGCCGATGCAGGCAGCTATGCGCTACACCTTC.

The chain couples TRBV19 to TRBJ2-3; 8 bases align to TRBD1. The trim removed 6 bases at V and 2 bases at J, leaving 13 bases unmatched. Germline V gives CDR1 LNHDA, CDR2 SQIVND (reference sequence). The CDR3 totals 17 residues. CDR3 region: CASSPTHPRGLTDTQYF. The CDR3 region has the DNA TGTGCCAGTAGCCCAACCCACCCCAGGGGGCTCACAGATACGCAGTATTTT. Supplemented by reference TRBV19 and TRBJ2-3, the full variable domain reads DGGITQSPKYLFRKEGQNVTLSCEQNLNHDAMYWYRQDPGQGLRLIYYSQIVNDFQKGDIAEGYSVSREKKESFPLTVTSAQKNPTAFYLCASSPTHPRGLTDTQYFGPGTRLTVL.

In its sample, this clone was seen once. The V call is TRBV7-9, the J call TRBJ2-7; 7 positions match TRBD2. This CDR3 has 15 residues. The germline V gene has CDR1 SEHNR and CDR2 FQNEAQ (reference sequence). V lost 4 bases, J lost 4 bases, and 10 bases stayed unmatched. CDR3 in amino acids: CASSSAGEPFYEQYF. The DNA for the CDR3 is TGTGCCAGCAGCTCGGCGGGGGAGCCATTTTACGAGCAGTACTTC.

CDR3 in amino acids: CASSLELPGLLQFF. For the CDR3, the DNA is TGCGCCAGCAGCTTGGAACTCCCGGGACTACTGCAGTTCTTC. The V and J genes are TRBV5-1 and TRBJ2-1, with TRBD2 matching 7 bases. V was clipped by 0 bases and J by 12 bases; unmatched bases: 9. The CDR3 covers 14 residues. Germline CDR1 SGHRS, CDR2 YFSETQ.

The J gene is TRBJ2-7, the V gene TRBV14; 8 bases are shared with TRBD1. Germline CDR1 and CDR2: SGHDN and FVKESK. Trimming removed 4 bases from V and 3 bases from J; junction bases left unmatched: 5. The CDR3 has 14 residues. The CDR3 DNA sequence: TGTGCCAGCAGCCCTGGGACAGGTTTCTACGAGCAGTACTTC. As protein: CASSPGTGFYEQYF.

This rearrangement joins TRBV9 to TRBJ1-2; D not resolved. V lost 3 bases and J lost 7, with 13 bases in between. The CDR3 sequence is 13 residues long. CDR1 SGDLS and CDR2 YYNGEE come from the germline V gene. The CDR3 region has the DNA TGTGCCAGCAGCGCGCGGTCGTACGCTGGCTACACCTTC. Translation: CASSARSYAGYTF.

The rearrangement links TRBV6-2 or TRBV6-3 to TRBJ1-5, with a weak D call TRBD1 (6 bases). The CDR3 loop spans 17 amino acids. V dropped 6 bases and J dropped 5 bases, with 23 bases sitting between them. CDR1 and CDR2 (germline): MNHEY, SVGEGT. CDR3 residues: CASSKGPVGTRHQPQHF. CDR3 in DNA: TGTGCCAGCAGCAAAGGCCCCGTTGGGACACGGCATCAGCCCCAGCATTTT.

In the case of this clone: Just one base apart from a much larger clone, this may be a read error. The chain couples TRBV2 to TRBJ2-1; the match to TRBD2 covers 8 bases. V lost 3 bases to trimming and J lost 1 base; unmatched junction nucleotides: 2. The CDR3 totals 15 residues. Germline V gene sequence: CDR1 SNHLY, CDR2 FYNNEI. This CDR3 reads CASSESSGSYNEQFF. The CDR3 coding sequence is TGTGCCAGCAGTGAGTCTAGCGGGTCCTACAATGAGCAGTTCTTC.

The V call is TRBV11-2, the J call TRBJ1-6, with a possible D match to TRBD1 (5 bases). The CDR3 runs to 16 residues. CDR1 SGHAT and CDR2 FQNNGV come from the germline V gene. Trimming removed 4 bases from V and 6 bases from J, with 16 bases in between. The CDR3 here is CASSSATGFGNSPLHF. The CDR3 DNA reads as TGTGCCAGCAGCTCAGCTACAGGCTTCGGTAATTCACCCCTCCACTTT.

The chain links TRBV7-9 to TRBJ2-5, with a possible D match to TRBD2 (5 bases). Between the trimmed V and J ends, which lost 5 bases and 3 bases, there was a span of 10 bases. The CDR3 has 13 residues. Germline V CDR1 and CDR2: SEHNR, FQNEAQ (reference sequence). The CDR3 sequence: CASSQPGKETQYF. CDR3 in DNA: TGTGCCAGCAGCCAGCCGGGAAAAGAGACCCAGTACTTC. Variable domain in full (rest from reference TRBV7-9 and TRBJ2-5): DTGVSQNPRHKITKRGQNVTFRCDPISEHNRLYWYRQTLGQGPEFLTYFQNEAQLEKSRLLSDRFSAERPKGSFSTLEIQRTEQGDSAMYLCASSQPGKETQYFGPGTRLLVL.

V and J are TRBV5-6 and TRBJ1-1; no firm D call. The CDR3 covers 14 residues. The V end was cut by 1 base, the J end by 0 bases, with 7 bases between. Germline V lookup: CDR1 SGHDT, CDR2 YYEEEE. CDR3 sequence: CASSLKTLNTEAFF. DNA for the CDR3: TGTGCCAGCAGCTTGAAGACATTGAACACTGAAGCTTTCTTT. Using reference TRBV5-6 and TRBJ1-1 for the parts outside the CDR3, the full variable domain is DAGVTQSPTHLIKTRGQQVTLRCSPKSGHDTVSWYQQALGQGPQFIFQYYEEEERQRGNFPDRFSGHQFPNYSSELNVNALLLGDSALYLCASSLKTLNTEAFFGQGTRLTVV.

The V gene is TRBV5-1, the J gene TRBJ2-7; D may be TRBD1 (6 bases). V was pared by 0 bases and J by 6 bases, with 16 bases between. Germline V gene lookup returns CDR1 SGHRS and CDR2 YFSETQ. The CDR3 spans 15 residues. This chain's CDR3 is CASSLDGRGLGEQYF. DNA of the CDR3: TGCGCCAGCAGCTTGGATGGCAGGGGTTTAGGCGAGCAGTACTTC.

This chain uses TRBV9 with TRBJ2-3, with TRBD2 as a possible D gene (6 bases). V lost 4 bases, J lost 2 bases, and 14 bases lay in between. The V gene's germline CDR1 is SGDLS and CDR2 YYNGEE. CDR3 length equals 15 residues. The CDR3 region has the DNA TGTGCCAGCAGCCCATCTGGGGGGTTCACAGATACGCAGTATTTT. It codes for CASSPSGGFTDTQYF.